This T cell receptor beta chain was documented in a study of T-cell reconstitution after alpha-beta-depleted transplantation in children. With respect to this clonotype: Its antigen is not identified.

Points from the study as a whole: One year post-transplant, T-cell counts and diversity were largely derived from T cells produced anew. Several hundred expanded graft clones reportedly were the source of alpha-beta T cells about two months after transplant.

Unique molecular identifiers tagged the TCRbeta library. Via MiXCR, TCRdb re-called the PCR reads, giving one row per CDR3 protein. The sample contains under 750,000 distinct CDR3 sequences, roughly 24% of which appear only once. The CDR3 has 13 residues. Germline CDR1 and CDR2: DFQATT and SNEGSKA (reference sequence). The V gene end was trimmed by 8 bases and the J gene end by 2 bases; junction bases not matched to a gene: 4. Sequencing was performed on PBMCs, mostly from graft donor cells, taken 360 days after TCRalphabeta/CD19-depleted stem cell transplant. The chain links TRBV20-1 to TRBJ2-3, with 10 bases aligning to TRBD1. The receptor's source is a boy in the first two years of life who had a stem cell transplant for acute myeloid leukemia, so the T cells may come from the graft donor. For the CDR3, the DNA is TGCAGTTCCGGACAGGGGGACACAGATACGCAGTATTTT. Translating it yields CSSGQGDTDTQYF.